This entry concerns a single T cell receptor (beta chain). The antigen remains unidentified. The data originate from a study of radiotherapy plus CTLA-4 blockade in lung cancer. General observations from the study: TCR clones of tumor origin grew in blood after radiotherapy plus ipilimumab.

Repertoires were generated with immunoSEQ multiplex PCR, while TCRdb's copy carries only in-frame clones and drops some. Among tens of thousands of clones listed, roughly 76% were seen once. Trimming took off 0 bases at V and 8 bases at J, with 16 bases between the two ends. CDR3 length: 15 residues. CDR1 is MNHNY, CDR2 SVGAGI, per germline (reference sequence). This chain connects TRBV6-6 to TRBJ1-2, with D perhaps TRBD1 (6 bases). The sample consisted of peripheral blood, taken from a patient treated with radiotherapy plus ipilimumab. The sequence derives from a human donor with non-small cell lung cancer who had stable disease on radiotherapy plus ipilimumab. As DNA, the CDR3 is TGTGCCAGCAGTTACTCGGGGGGCGCGGCCGGCGGCTACACCTTC. Translation: CASSYSGGAAGGYTF.